This T cell receptor beta chain was observed in a study of blood T cell repertoires in COVID-19. About the study: Sites in the United States, Italy and Spain provided acute and convalescent COVID-19 samples. The analysed material was cDNA or gDNA that came from T cells, B-cell-depleted T cells, or PBMCs.

Sequencing used immunoSEQ multiplex PCR; TCRdb keeps in-frame clones, though not all of them. This sample has 230,000 or so clones; roughly nine tenths occur once, and the top ten carry roughly 5%. The germline CDR1 and CDR2 sequences are MNHEY and SVGAGI. This CDR3 has 15 residues. With V trimmed by 6 bases and J by 6 bases, 7 bases remained unmatched. This TCR was sampled from a middle-aged woman who had recovered from COVID-19. Material: peripheral blood. The chain recombines TRBV6-5 with TRBJ2-1, with 11 bases lining up with TRBD2. In DNA form, the CDR3 reads TGTGCCAGCAGCCTCAGACTAGCGGGGTTCAATGAGCAGTTCTTC. The encoded protein is CASSLRLAGFNEQFF.